The entry that follows covers one T cell receptor (beta chain) sequence. Its target antigen remains unknown. No base qualities exist here, and no much larger clone lies one base off it. This sample was taken from a study of CD8 T cells in Susac syndrome (dated by TCRdb to about 2019). A note on the overall study: Among the sequenced Susac syndrome patients, about 6 had clinically active disease and eight or nine were in clinical remission. At blood withdrawal, Susac syndrome patients were therapy-naive, treated with corticosteroids (with IVIg additionally given to some), or treated with IVIg alone. Whether CD8+ T cell activation and differentiation in Susac syndrome was antigen driven was tested using repertoire sequencing.

Peripheral blood CD8+ and CD4+ T cells from healthy donors, Susac syndrome patients and multiple sclerosis patients were profiled using high-throughput TCR beta sequencing. Recently defined diagnostic criteria for definite or probable disease were met by the Susac syndrome patients. Bulk CD8+ and CD4+ T cells were purified by magnetic negative isolation, while CD8+ TEMRA cells were enriched using FACS. Blood was drawn into EDTA tubes, processed within 24 hours, and PBMCs were isolated by density gradient centrifugation. PBMCs destined for TCR sequencing were cryopreserved in liquid nitrogen and later thawed in a 37 °C water bath. The sorted or isolated CD4+, CD8+ and CD8+ TEMRA cells had a purity of 90% or higher. The investigation overall reported the following: The number of individuals in the TCR sequencing and HLA analysis was acknowledged as relatively small. The CD4+ T cell repertoire of patients with Susac syndrome showed no detectable clonal expansion.

Via the germline V gene, CDR1 is SGHAT and CDR2 FQNNGV. After removal of 5 bases from V and 9 bases from J, the junction retains 13 bases not matched to a gene. Its CDR3 holds 17 amino acids, cysteine through phenylalanine. Solely the CDR3 DNA is kept, with 51 bases framed from the first base. RNA was extracted using the RNeasy kit, and roughly 0.5 to 1 ug of the RNA was reverse transcribed with random hexamers. TCR beta CDR3 regions were amplified with the immunoSEQ multiplex PCR assay covering 54 Vbeta and 13 Jbeta segments. PCR amplification bias was corrected by using a synthetic template baseline for primer optimization and computational correction. On the study's bioinformatics: Reads were annotated to V, D and J genes per IMGT and analyzed with immunoSEQ Analyzer, keeping only productive sequences. Clonality was calculated as one minus the Shannon entropy normalized by log2 of the number of productive unique sequences. For each patient and control, public and private clones were evaluated among the 100 most prevalent clones. Clones were defined as Susac-specific if absent from the healthy and MS cohorts, from more than 900 published viral clones and from other ImmuneACCESS disease sequences. In-frame beta chains were kept once TCRdb had trimmed the public reads at Q25 with fastp and called clones with MiXCR. One record per CDR3 amino acid sequence lists the most common genes and DNA. TCRdb's processing, not the authors', yielded these V and J calls. The sample table holds some 240,000 distinct CDR3 sequences, of which about 96% were seen once. Less than 0.11% of the sample rests with the top ten.

Sequenced: CD4+ T cells from PBMCs. The sequence links TRBV11-2 to TRBJ2-1; 13 bases in the junction line up with TRBD2. The TCR originated in a human donor with Susac syndrome. In nucleotides, the sequence is TGTGCCAGCAGCGCGAACGGACTAGCGGGAGTGGTCGGTGAGCAGTTCTTC. Protein translation: CASSANGLAGVVGEQFF.